The clone carrying this T cell receptor (beta chain) was counted many times. Its antigen is unknown. These data are taken from a study of T cell repertoires in cytomegalovirus infection. Looking at the study overall: From public TCR beta signatures came an indication of both CMV infection and matching HLA type. Overall study results and limits: HLA-C-restricted, CMV-specific TCR beta clonotypes were dominant ex vivo. Identification of carriers of CMV plus the relevant HLA was performed using cumulative public TCR beta family frequency.

MiXCR, run by TCRdb on the reads, gives a single entry per CDR3 protein. This table has tens of thousands of distinct CDR3 sequences, about 23% appearing once. The CDR3 runs 12 residues. Germline lookup yields CDR1 SGHAT and CDR2 FQNNGV. V was shortened by 0 bases and J by 13 bases, with 9 bases between the two germline ends. The chain links TRBV11-2 to TRBJ1-4; D uncertain. The TCR originated in a human donor in good health (CMV status not recorded). Some clones in this sample may be carry-over from other donors' samples. Material for sequencing was PBMCs, sequenced either directly or after in vitro stimulation (not recorded which). DNA of the CDR3: TGTGCCAGCAGCTTAGACCCGTTCCGACTGTTTTTT. Its translation: CASSLDPFRLFF.